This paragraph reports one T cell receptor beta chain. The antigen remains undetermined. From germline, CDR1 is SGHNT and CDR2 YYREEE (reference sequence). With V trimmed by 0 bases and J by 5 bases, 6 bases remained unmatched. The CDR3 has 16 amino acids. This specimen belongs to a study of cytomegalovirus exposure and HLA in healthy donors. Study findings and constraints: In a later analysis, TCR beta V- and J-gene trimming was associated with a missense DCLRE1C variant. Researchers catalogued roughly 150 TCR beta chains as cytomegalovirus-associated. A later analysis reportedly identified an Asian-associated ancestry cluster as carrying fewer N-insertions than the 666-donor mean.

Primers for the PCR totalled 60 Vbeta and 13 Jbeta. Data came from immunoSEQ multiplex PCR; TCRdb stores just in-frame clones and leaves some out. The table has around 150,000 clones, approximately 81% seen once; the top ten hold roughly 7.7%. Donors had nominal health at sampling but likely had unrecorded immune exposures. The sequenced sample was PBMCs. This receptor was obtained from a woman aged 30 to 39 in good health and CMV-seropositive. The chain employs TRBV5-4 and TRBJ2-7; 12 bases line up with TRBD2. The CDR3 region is CASSLVLAGGSHEQYF. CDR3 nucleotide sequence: TGTGCCAGCAGCTTGGTTCTAGCGGGGGGGAGCCACGAGCAGTACTTC.